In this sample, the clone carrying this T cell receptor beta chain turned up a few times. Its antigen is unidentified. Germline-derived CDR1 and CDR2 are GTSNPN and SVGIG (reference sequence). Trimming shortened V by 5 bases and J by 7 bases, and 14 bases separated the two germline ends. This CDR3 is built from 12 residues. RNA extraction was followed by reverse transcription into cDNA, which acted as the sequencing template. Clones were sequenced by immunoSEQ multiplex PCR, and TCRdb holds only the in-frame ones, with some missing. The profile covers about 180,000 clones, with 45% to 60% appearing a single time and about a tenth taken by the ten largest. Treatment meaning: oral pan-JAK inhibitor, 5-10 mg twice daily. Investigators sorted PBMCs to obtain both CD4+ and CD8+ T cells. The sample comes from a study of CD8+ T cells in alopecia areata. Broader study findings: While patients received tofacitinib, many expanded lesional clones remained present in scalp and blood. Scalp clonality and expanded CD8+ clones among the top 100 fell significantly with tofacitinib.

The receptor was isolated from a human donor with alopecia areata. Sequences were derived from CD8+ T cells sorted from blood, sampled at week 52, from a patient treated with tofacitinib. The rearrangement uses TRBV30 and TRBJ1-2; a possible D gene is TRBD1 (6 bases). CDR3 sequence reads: CAWFPRGGGYTF. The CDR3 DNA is TGTGCCTGGTTTCCCAGGGGCGGTGGCTACACCTTC.